This TCR beta chain was identified during a study of metastatic and nonmetastatic thyroid tumors. The CDR3 spans 15 residues. Germline assignment: CDR1 DFQATT and CDR2 SNEGSKA (reference sequence). V trimming: 4 bases; J trimming: 7 bases; junction bases outside the gene matches: 10. Prior to thyroid surgery, none of the patients had received any treatment. This clone is labeled as medium-sized. TCRdb re-clonotyped the PCR reads through MiXCR. The data contain under 8,500 clones, 20% to 25% of them seen just once; the ten biggest clones take up 20% to 30%. This chain links TRBV20-1 with TRBJ1-4; 9 bases fit TRBD1. The TCR was taken from a female donor with papillary thyroid cancer or a benign thyroid nodule (not recorded which). Some clones in this sample may be carry-over from other donors' samples. The sequenced material came from tumor tissue. CDR3 region: CSANGGQGNSEKLFF. CDR3 DNA: TGCAGTGCTAATGGCGGACAGGGGAACAGTGAAAAACTGTTTTTT.